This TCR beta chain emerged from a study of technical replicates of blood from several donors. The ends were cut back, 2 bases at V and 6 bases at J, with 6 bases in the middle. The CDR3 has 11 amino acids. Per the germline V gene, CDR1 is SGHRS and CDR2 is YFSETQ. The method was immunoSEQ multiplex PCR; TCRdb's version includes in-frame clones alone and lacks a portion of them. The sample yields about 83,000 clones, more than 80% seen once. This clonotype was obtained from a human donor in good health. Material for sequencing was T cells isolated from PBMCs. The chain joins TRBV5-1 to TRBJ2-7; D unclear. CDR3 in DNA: TGCGCCAGCAGCTTCCGCGGCGAGCAGTACTTC. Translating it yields CASSFRGEQYF. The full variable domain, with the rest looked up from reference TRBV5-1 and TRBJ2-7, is KAGVTQTPRYLIKTRGQQVTLSCSPISGHRSVSWYQQTPGQGLQFLFEYFSETQRNKGNFPGRFSGRQFSNSRSEMNVSTLELGDSALYLCASSFRGEQYFGPGTRLTVT.